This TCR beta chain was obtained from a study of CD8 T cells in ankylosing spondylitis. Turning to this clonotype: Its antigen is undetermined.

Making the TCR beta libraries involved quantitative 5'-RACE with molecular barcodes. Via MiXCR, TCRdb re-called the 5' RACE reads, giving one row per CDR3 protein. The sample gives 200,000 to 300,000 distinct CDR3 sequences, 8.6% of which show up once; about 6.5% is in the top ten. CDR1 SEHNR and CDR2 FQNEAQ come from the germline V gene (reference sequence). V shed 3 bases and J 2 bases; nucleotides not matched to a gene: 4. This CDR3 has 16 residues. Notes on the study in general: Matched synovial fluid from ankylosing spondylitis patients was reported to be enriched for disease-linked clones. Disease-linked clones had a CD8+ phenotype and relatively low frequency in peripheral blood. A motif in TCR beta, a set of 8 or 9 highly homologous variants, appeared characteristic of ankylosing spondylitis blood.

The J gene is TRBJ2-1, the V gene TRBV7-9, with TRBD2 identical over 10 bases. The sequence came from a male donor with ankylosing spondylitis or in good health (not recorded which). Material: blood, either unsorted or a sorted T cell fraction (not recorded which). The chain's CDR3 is CASSFLAGAPYNEQFF. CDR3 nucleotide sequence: TGTGCCAGCAGCTTTCTAGCGGGAGCCCCCTACAATGAGCAGTTCTTC. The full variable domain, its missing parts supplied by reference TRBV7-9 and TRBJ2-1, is DTGVSQNPRHKITKRGQNVTFRCDPISEHNRLYWYRQTLGQGPEFLTYFQNEAQLEKSRLLSDRFSAERPKGSFSTLEIQRTEQGDSAMYLCASSFLAGAPYNEQFFGPGTRLTVL.